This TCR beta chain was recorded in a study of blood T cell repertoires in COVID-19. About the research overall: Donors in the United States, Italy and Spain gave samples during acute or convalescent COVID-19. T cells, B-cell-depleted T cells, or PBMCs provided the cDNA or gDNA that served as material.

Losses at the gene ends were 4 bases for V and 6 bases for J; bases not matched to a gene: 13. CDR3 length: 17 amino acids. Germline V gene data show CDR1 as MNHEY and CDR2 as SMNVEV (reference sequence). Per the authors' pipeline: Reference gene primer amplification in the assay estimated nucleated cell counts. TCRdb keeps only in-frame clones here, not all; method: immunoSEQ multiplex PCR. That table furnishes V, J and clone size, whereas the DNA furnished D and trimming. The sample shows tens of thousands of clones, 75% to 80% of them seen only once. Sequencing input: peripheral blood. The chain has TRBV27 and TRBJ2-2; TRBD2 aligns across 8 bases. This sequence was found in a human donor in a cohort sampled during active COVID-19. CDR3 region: CASSSYESGRDSGELFF. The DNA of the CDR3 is TGTGCCAGCAGTTCGTACGAAAGCGGGAGAGACTCCGGGGAGCTGTTTTTT.